This paragraph reports one T cell receptor (beta chain). Its cognate antigen is unknown. This sample is part of a study of shared clonotypes between healthy human individuals. Findings and caveats of the study: Few donors limited the genetic and exposure-history diversity represented.

Assay used: immunoSEQ multiplex PCR; TCRdb lists only in-frame clones, some missing. The repertoire has about half a million clones, roughly 80% of them found once; the top ten carry more than 10%. Sequenced sample: PBMCs. This sequence originates from a woman aged 35 to 49 in good health. Some clones in this sample may be carry-over from other donors' samples.

DNA for the CDR3: TGCGCCAGCAGCGCGAAGACTAGCGACTACACAGATACGCAGTATTTT. It encodes CASSAKTSDYTDTQYF. The chain employs TRBV5-1 and TRBJ2-3; the match to TRBD2 covers 8 bases. This CDR3 has 16 residues. Looked up from germline, CDR1 is SGHRS and CDR2 is YFSETQ. The junction had 9 bases not matched to a gene; V was cut back by 4 bases and J by 2 bases.